The 14 T cell receptor beta chains below come from one sample, sequenced in a study of cytomegalovirus exposure and HLA in healthy donors. Sequenced by immunoSEQ multiplex PCR; TCRdb stores in-frame clones only, minus some. The sample yields some 170,000 clones, roughly 86% seen once. Sequenced material: PBMCs. Receptors originate from a man aged 25-40 years in good health and CMV-seropositive.

The chain carries TRBV28 and TRBJ1-1, with no clear D. The V end was cut by 8 bases, the J end by 3 bases, with 7 bases between. Per germline, CDR1 MDHEN and CDR2 SYDVKM. The CDR3 contains 11 residues. CDR3 sequence: CASHTDTEAFF. CDR3 DNA sequence: TGTGCCAGCCACACAGACACTGAAGCTTTCTTT.

The J gene is TRBJ2-5, the V gene TRBV4-1; tentative D call: TRBD1 (6 bases). CDR3 length: 18 residues. Deletions cut 0 bases from V and 4 bases from J, with 21 bases between. Per the germline V gene, CDR1 is MGHRA and CDR2 is YSYEKL. The CDR3 DNA reads TGCGCCAGCAGCCAAGATTCGCGAGGGGGTCCCAAGGTAGAGACCCAGTACTTC. Its translation: CASSQDSRGGPKVETQYF.

The CDR3: CASSWDRDYEQFF. The CDR3 bases are TGTGCCAGCAGCTGGGACAGGGATTATGAGCAGTTCTTC. The chain carries TRBV11-2 and TRBJ2-1, with 9 positions matching TRBD1. This CDR3 is built from 13 residues. The germline gives CDR1 SGHAT, CDR2 FQNNGV. Trimming took 4 bases from V and 8 from J; bases not matched to a gene: 3.

This sequence joins TRBV7-3 and TRBJ2-7; 15 nucleotides line up with TRBD2. CDR1 is SGHTA and CDR2 is FQGTGA in the germline V gene. Trimming cost V 5 bases and J 3 bases; bases outside gene matches: 11. The CDR3 has 18 residues. The CDR3 bases are TGTGCCAGCAGCCCCCGTTCCGGGACTAGCGGGAGGATCTACGAGCAGTACTTC. This translates into CASSPRSGTSGRIYEQYF.

The CDR3 spells CASSSHRGGTEAFF. Here the CDR3 DNA reads TGTGCCAGCAGCAGCCACAGGGGAGGTACTGAAGCTTTCTTT. The V and J genes are TRBV21-1 and TRBJ1-1; whether TRBD1, the table's D call, matches the DNA was not checked. TRBV21-1 is an annotated pseudogene. The CDR3 totals 14 residues.

This chain connects TRBV30 to TRBJ1-5, with unresolved D. Trimming took 2 bases from V and 4 from J, leaving 9 bases between them. CDR3 length: 13 residues. The V gene's germline CDR1 is GTSNPN and CDR2 SVGIG (reference sequence). CDR3 bases: TGTGCCTGGAGTAGAAGCGGTAATCAGCCCCAGCATTTT. This sequence encodes CAWSRSGNQPQHF.

This clone appeared a few times. V gene TRBV6-5 combines with J gene TRBJ1-5; 10 nucleotides align to TRBD1. V dropped 6 bases and J dropped 6; count of bases not matched to a gene: 8. The CDR3 extends over 15 amino acids. Germline CDR1 MNHEY, CDR2 SVGAGI. This chain's CDR3 is CASSPDRGQGQPQHF. The CDR3 DNA sequence: TGTGCCAGCAGCCCCGACAGGGGGCAGGGTCAGCCCCAGCATTTT.

The rearrangement links TRBV18 to TRBJ2-1; 10 bases map to TRBD2. From germline, CDR1 is KGHSH and CDR2 LQKENI. This CDR3 has 15 residues. Trimming at V came to 2 bases and at J to 9 bases, leaving 7 bases not matched to a gene. CDR3: CASSPGAGGLGEQFF. The DNA for the CDR3 is TGTGCCAGCTCACCAGGAGCGGGGGGGCTGGGTGAGCAGTTCTTC.

The rearrangement uses TRBV30 and TRBJ1-1; D remains ambiguous. Trimming cost V 1 base and J 5 bases, with 2 bases left between them. This CDR3 comprises 10 residues. CDR1 GTSNPN and CDR2 SVGIG come from the germline V gene (reference sequence). CDR3 sequence (DNA): TGTGCCTGGAGTGGGACTGAAGCTTTCTTT. This sequence encodes CAWSGTEAFF.

The genes are TRBV10-3 and TRBJ2-7, with D unresolved. Germline-derived CDR1 and CDR2 are ENHRY and SYGVKD. This CDR3 is 13 amino acids long. Trimming cost V 8 bases and J 2 bases, with 13 bases left between them. The CDR3 bases are TGTGCCATCTCTACCGGCGTCCCCTACGAGCAGTACTTC. Its protein product is CAISTGVPYEQYF.

This clone was seen only once. The V call is TRBV4-3, the J call TRBJ1-4, with 7 positions matching TRBD1. V was pared by 1 base and J by 5 bases, with 10 bases of the junction left unmatched. The CDR3 runs to 17 residues. The germline gives CDR1 LGHNA, CDR2 YSLEER. In DNA, the CDR3 is TGCGCCAGCAGCCAAGCCCCCGGACAGGAGTCGAATGAAAAACTGTTTTTT. This encodes CASSQAPGQESNEKLFF.

The chain combines TRBV27 with TRBJ1-1, with D possibly being TRBD1 (5 bases). V was cut by 0 bases and J by 3 bases, with 5 bases left in between. The CDR3 loop spans 13 amino acids. Per germline, CDR1 MNHEY and CDR2 SMNVEV (reference sequence). This chain's CDR3 is CASSLSGDTEAFF. The CDR3 DNA reads as TGTGCCAGCAGTTTATCGGGGGACACTGAAGCTTTCTTT.

The J gene is TRBJ2-1, the V gene TRBV20-1; no definite D call. V lost 1 base and J 11 bases, leaving 9 bases between the germline ends. The CDR3 loop spans 11 amino acids. Germline V gives CDR1 DFQATT, CDR2 SNEGSKA (reference sequence). CDR3 amino acids: CSARVAAQQFF. As DNA, the CDR3 is TGCAGTGCTAGAGTTGCGGCCCAGCAGTTCTTC.

The genes are TRBV9 and TRBJ2-7; TRBD1 agrees at 7 bases. The CDR3 has 15 amino acids. Germline assignment: CDR1 SGDLS and CDR2 YYNGEE. The J segment lost 4 bases and the V segment lost 4 bases, leaving 11 bases of the junction unmatched. This chain's CDR3 is CASSIEPGQRYEQYF. The CDR3 DNA reads as TGTGCCAGCAGCATCGAACCGGGACAGAGATACGAGCAGTACTTC.